This T cell receptor beta chain originates from a study of blood T cells in healthy people across ages. Study-level findings and limits: A roughly linear age-dependent decrease characterized TCR beta diversity per million T cells.

The CDR3 is 16 residues long. For the second PCR, which ran for about 6 to 11 cycles, a sample-barcoded 5' primer and a J-beta primer mix were used. TCRdb called the 5' RACE reads again in MiXCR, with one record for every CDR3 protein. Altogether 660,000 or so distinct CDR3 sequences are present, 45% to 65% being singletons, with the ten largest covering 35% to 40%. Details on this clonotype: Its specificity is unknown.

The sequence was obtained from a man in his 60s in good health. The sample comprised blood. The V call is TRBV12-3 or TRBV12-4, the J call TRBJ2-7; 9 nucleotides match TRBD1. The J call may be mistaken, given a closer DNA end match to TRBJ2-5. This CDR3 reads CASTLVGTGRGETQYF. The CDR3 nucleotides are TGTGCCAGCACCCTAGTGGGGACAGGGAGGGGAGAGACCCAGTACTTC.